This paragraph reports one TCR beta chain. This sample is part of a study of control samples from healthy donors and cancer patients. Some clones are missing from TCRdb's copy, which holds only in-frame ones; the method was immunoSEQ multiplex PCR. Among about 97,000 clones, about 90% were seen once, and the ten largest hold about 2.5%. The V and J ends lost 5 bases and 4 bases respectively, with 15 bases between them. Germline CDR1 and CDR2: LNHDA and SQIVND (reference sequence). This CDR3 contains 15 residues. The sample consisted of blood. The clonotype was recovered from a woman aged 18-29 years in good health. The chain combines TRBV19 with TRBJ2-1, with D perhaps matching TRBD1 (5 bases). Here the CDR3 DNA reads TGTGCCAGTAGTCCCAGGGAAGCGACTTACAATGAGCAGTTCTTC. It encodes CASSPREATYNEQFF.